Listed here are 17 T cell receptor beta chains from one sample, sequenced in a study of tumor-infiltrating lymphocytes in primary liver carcinoma. Making TCR beta cDNA involved roughly 0.55 ug total RNA and a constant-region primer. Sequencing libraries for TCR beta derived from three nested multiplex PCR rounds that used slightly modified ARM-PCR. The first two PCR rounds used TRBV1-TRBV30 forward primers with a C-beta reverse primer, nine to eleven cycles each. TCRdb itself ran the multiplex PCR reads through MiXCR, one entry per CDR3 protein. The profile shows about 320,000 distinct CDR3 sequences, 65% of them singletons. The study extracted blood RNA from unsorted whole blood and also extracted germline DNA. The sequenced sample was peripheral blood. These receptors came from a man aged 40-55 years with primary liver carcinoma and hepatitis B virus infection.

Regarding this clonotype: Since a much larger clone is just one base distant, this may be a read error. The chain links TRBV19 to TRBJ2-3; tentatively, D is TRBD2 (6 bases). The CDR3 runs 12 residues. Trimming removed 6 bases from V and 5 bases from J, with 9 bases in between. Per germline, CDR1 LNHDA and CDR2 SQIVND (reference sequence). CDR3: CASRVSGDTQYF. The CDR3, as DNA: TGTGCCAGTAGGGTTAGCGGAGATACGCAGTATTTT. Complete variable domain (other parts from reference TRBV19 and TRBJ2-3): DGGITQSPKYLFRKEGQNVTLSCEQNLNHDAMYWYRQDPGQGLRLIYYSQIVNDFQKGDIAEGYSVSREKKESFPLTVTSAQKNPTAFYLCASRVSGDTQYFGPGTRLTVL.

This clonotype has just one count. A clone one base away is much larger, so this may be a read error. This chain joins TRBV6-6 and TRBJ1-2; D might be TRBD1 (5 bases). There are 13 residues in the CDR3. V lost 6 bases and J 8 bases, leaving 16 bases between the germline ends. In germline, CDR1 is MNHNY, CDR2 SVGAGI (reference sequence). The CDR3 bases are TGTGCCAGCAGGTTTCCAGGGACGCAAGGCTACACCTTC. It encodes CASRFPGTQGYTF.

On this clonotype itself: Relative to the germline gene, one junction end is altered; a read error may explain this. J is TRBJ2-1 and V is TRBV4-1, with 8 bases matching TRBD2. The CDR3 spans 16 residues. CDR1 is MGHRA, CDR2 YSYEKL, per germline. As DNA, the CDR3 is TGCGCTAGCAGCGCACGACTAGCGTGGGCATATAATGAGCAGTTCTTC. As protein: CASSARLAWAYNEQFF.

As regards this clonotype: A much more abundant neighbour one base away suggests this may be a read error. V gene TRBV6-1 combines with J gene TRBJ1-4; no definite D call. The CDR3 is made up of 14 amino acids. Germline lookup yields CDR1 MNHNS and CDR2 SASEGT. The CDR3 nucleotides read TGTGCCAGCAGTGCCAGGTCGATTAATGAAAAACTGCTTTTT. It specifies CASSARSINEKLLF.

Turning to this clonotype: A read error may explain this, as a much larger clone is one base away. The rearrangement links TRBV4-2 to TRBJ1-2; D gene unclear. The CDR3 consists of 13 residues. Germline assignment: CDR1 LGHNA and CDR2 YNFKEQ. The ends were cut back, 1 base at V and 10 bases at J, with 13 bases in the middle. The CDR3 region is CASSQAQNADYTF. The CDR3 nucleotides read TGTGCCAGCAGCCAAGCACAGAATGCTGACTACACCTTC.

The V call is TRBV6-1, the J call TRBJ1-2, with D unresolved. The CDR3 is 14 amino acids. Per germline, CDR1 MNHNS and CDR2 SASEGT. V was trimmed by 6 bases and J by 1 base, leaving 12 bases between them. The CDR3 is CASRERAVNYGYTF. CDR3 nucleotide sequence: TGTGCCAGCAGAGAGAGGGCCGTTAACTATGGCTACACCTTC.

Remarks on this clonotype: One junction end disagrees with the germline gene, perhaps due to a read error. The chain joins TRBV4-1 to TRBJ2-3; D call uncertain. CDR3 length: 11 amino acids. CDR1 and CDR2 (germline): MGHRA, YSYEKL. The CDR3 nucleotides read TGCGCCAGCAGCCAGACTGATACGAAGTATTTT. It encodes CASSQTDTKYF.

Only a few counts were recorded for this clonotype. The chain employs TRBV28 and TRBJ1-5; TRBD1 is a possible D gene (5 bases). The CDR3 has 16 amino acids. Per germline, CDR1 MDHEN and CDR2 SYDVKM. V lost 5 bases and J 5 bases, leaving 19 bases between the germline ends. This CDR3 is CASSVVYSKGYQPQHF. The CDR3 DNA follows: TGTGCCAGCAGTGTCGTGTATAGTAAGGGGTATCAGCCCCAGCATTTT.

Many counts were recorded for this clonotype. The rearrangement uses TRBV10-3 and TRBJ2-5; perhaps TRBD1 as D (5 bases). The V and J ends lost 6 bases and 4 bases respectively, with 9 bases between them. This CDR3 is built from 12 residues. Per germline, CDR1 ENHRY and CDR2 SYGVKD. The CDR3 nucleotides read TGTGCCATCAGGGGGCTGGGAGAGACCCAGTACTTC. Protein product: CAIRGLGETQYF.

This clonotype was detected a few times. This rearrangement joins TRBV5-5 to TRBJ2-1; 11 positions agree with TRBD2. There are 14 residues in the CDR3. The J segment lost 15 bases and the V segment lost 0 bases, leaving 8 bases of the junction unmatched. From germline, CDR1 is SGHKS and CDR2 YYEKEE (reference sequence). This CDR3 reads CASSLDSGRDGRFF. CDR3 coding DNA: TGTGCCAGCAGCTTGGATAGCGGGAGGGATGGGCGGTTCTTC.

Ten or more counts support this clonotype. The genes are TRBV29-1 and TRBJ2-7; 16 bases agree with TRBD2. There are 15 residues in the CDR3. V shed 6 bases, J shed 6 bases, and the junction held 8 bases outside the gene matches. Germline CDR1 and CDR2: SQVTM and ANQGSEA. The CDR3 region is CSVLGLAGGPSEQYF. CDR3 sequence (DNA): TGCAGCGTCCTGGGACTAGCGGGAGGGCCCAGCGAGCAGTACTTC.

The sample holds many counts of this clonotype. This chain joins TRBV12-5 and TRBJ2-1; no definite D call. Germline V gene lookup returns CDR1 LGHNT and CDR2 FRNRAP. This CDR3 has 13 amino acids. The ends were cut back, 1 base at V and 4 bases at J, with 5 bases in the middle. The CDR3 sequence: CASGLAPYNEQFF. The CDR3 DNA follows: TGTGCTAGTGGTTTGGCCCCTTACAATGAGCAGTTCTTC.

Remarks on this clonotype: Just one base apart from a much larger clone, this may be a read error. The chain is built from TRBV6-5 and TRBJ1-1; TRBD1 might be the D (5 bases). The CDR3 has 14 amino acids. Germline V gene lookup returns CDR1 MNHEY and CDR2 SVGAGI. As DNA, the CDR3 is TGTACCAGCAGTTACTCAGGGTTCGGCACTGAAGCTTTCTTT. Its protein product is CTSSYSGFGTEAFF.

CDR3: CAWAPGEADTQYF. CDR3 nucleotides: TGTGCCTGGGCCCCTGGGGAGGCAGATACGCAGTATTTT. This chain joins TRBV30 and TRBJ2-3; TRBD2 might be the D (6 bases). Trimming stripped 5 bases from V and 4 bases from J, with 13 bases between. This CDR3 has 13 residues. The V gene's germline CDR1 is GTSNPN and CDR2 SVGIG (reference sequence).

On this clonotype: A single base separates this from a much larger clone, so it may be a read error. The chain is built from TRBV6-1 and TRBJ2-7; no definite D call. Germline V gene lookup returns CDR1 MNHNS and CDR2 SASEGT. The CDR3 is 17 amino acids. The DNA for the CDR3 is TGTGCCAGCAGTGAAGCCGGATTTCATCACTTCACCTACGAGCGGTACTTC. This translates into CASSEAGFHHFTYERYF.

This clonotype was seen many times. At one of its ends the junction is not consistent with the germline gene, which may arise from a read error. The chain employs TRBV28 and TRBJ2-7, with a possible D match to TRBD2 (5 bases). The germline CDR1 and CDR2 sequences are MDHEN and SYDVKM. The CDR3 spans 13 residues. The DNA of the CDR3 is TGCGCCAGCAGCTTGTCCGGGGCCTACGAGCAGTACTTC. Amino acid sequence: CASSLSGAYEQYF.

As for this clonotype: This may be a read error, as it is one base from a much larger clone. This chain joins TRBV6-1 and TRBJ2-3, with D perhaps matching TRBD1 or TRBD2 (5 bases each). There are 14 residues in the CDR3. Germline-derived CDR1 and CDR2 are MNHNS and SASEGT. The CDR3 region has the DNA TGTGCCAGCAGTGGGTGGGGGAGCATAGATACGCAGTATTTT. Its translation: CASSGWGSIDTQYF.